This TCR beta chain is drawn from a study of cytomegalovirus exposure and HLA in healthy donors. The J segment lost 4 bases and the V segment lost 4 bases, leaving 10 bases of the junction unmatched. This CDR3 is 15 amino acids long. Germline V gives CDR1 SGDLS, CDR2 YYNGEE. Use of 60 Vbeta and 13 Jbeta primers characterized the PCR. Under the authors' procedure: Later, 80 million or so unique TCR beta chains were counted in an analysis, and approximately 10 million of them were shared. Clones were read by immunoSEQ multiplex PCR, and TCRdb kept only the in-frame ones, dropping some. Clone size and V and J calls were adopted from that table, with D and trimming inferred from the DNA. The table lists about 160,000 clones, 55% to 80% of them singletons. Overall study results and limits: The study recorded over 150 TCR beta chains that were cytomegalovirus-associated. With DRB1 most and HLA-C fewest, TCR association rates differed between HLA loci in a later analysis. It was taken for granted in presence/absence analyses that sequencing depth across donors was roughly uniform.

This clone was seen more than once but under ten times. Antigen specificity is unknown. The sequenced sample consisted of PBMCs. This TCR derives from a woman between 55 and 75 years old in good health and CMV-seropositive. J is TRBJ1-2 and V is TRBV9, with 7 bases aligning to TRBD1. CDR3 residues: CASSPGTDYLYGYTF. The CDR3 nucleotides read TGTGCCAGCAGCCCCGGGACAGACTACCTCTATGGCTACACCTTC. The entire variable domain, with the rest obtained from reference TRBV9 and TRBJ1-2, is as follows: DSGVTQTPKHLITATGQRVTLRCSPRSGDLSVYWYQQSLDQGLQFLIQYYNGEERAKGNILERFSAQQFPDLHSELNLSSLELGDSALYFCASSPGTDYLYGYTFGSGTRLTVV.